This T cell receptor beta chain was sequenced in a study of blood T cells in healthy people across ages (dated by TCRdb to 2015 to 2017). A note on the overall study: In model experiments, template switching captured roughly one uniquely barcoded TCR beta cDNA molecule for every two T cells. To track age-related changes in TCR beta repertoire diversity, the study relied on deep sequencing normalized with unique cDNA molecular identifiers. For two donors (one aged 18 to 30 and one aged 80 or older), the study analyzed two additional independent replicas of 1 million unique cDNA reads from the same blood draw. To avoid experimental bias, donors of different ages were randomly spread across the sequencing lanes. The donors were split into four age groups: young (average 16 years), middle-aged (more than 35), aged (more than 60) and long-lived (roughly 80). Broader findings and caveats from the paper: Estimates of total diversity from one million sequenced T cells were regarded as lower bounds and underestimates. Because the CMV infection status of the donors was unknown, age-related changes in expanded clonotypes may potentially have been confounded. Observed TCR beta diversity per million T cells fell roughly linearly with age, and a significant reduction was already apparent by age around 40. There was a strong correlation between observed TCR beta diversity and the percentage of naive T cells measured by flow cytometry. Conclusive comparison of naive and antigen-experienced compartments was prevented by the profiling of bulk unsorted PBMCs. Compared with the aged group, more naive CD4+ T cells, fewer expanded clones and increased TCR diversity were shown by the long-lived group, suggesting age selection.

Taken from cysteine to phenylalanine, the CDR3 has 14 residues. The DNA shown is the 42-base CDR3, in frame from base 1. The CDR1 and CDR2 encoded by the germline V gene are SGHAT and FQNNGV. V sheds 1 base and J sheds 4 bases, leaving 11 bases between their ends. Library construction relied on 5' RACE. Sequencing took place on an Illumina HiSeq 2500. The second PCR ran for about 6 to 11 cycles and used a J-beta primer mix along with a sample-barcoded 5' primer. A template-switch 5' adaptor carrying 12 random nucleotides introduced a unique molecular identifier onto each TCR beta cDNA molecule. At least 2.5 million CDR3-containing paired-end reads were obtained from each sample. The Mint cDNA synthesis kit, primed by a TRBC-specific oligonucleotide, was used to synthesize first-strand cDNA from all RNA. Following uracil-DNA glycosylase treatment, a first 18-cycle PCR with universal primers M1SS and BC2_uni_R was performed on all cDNA. The source study handled its data this way. Each sample was normalized by randomly selecting 1 million high-quality reads, each carrying a distinct molecular identifier. Reads with shared molecular identifiers were discarded instead of being binned into consensus sequences. MiTCR, run with a Q25 quality threshold and the strictest error-elimination algorithm, handled CDR3 identification, clonotype clustering and error correction. A nonparametric unseen species model with Euler transformation was used to estimate a lower bound on total TCR beta diversity. The raw public reads went through TCRdb reprocessing: fastp at Q25, MiXCR clone calling, in-frame beta chains kept. Merged by CDR3 protein, the rows form single entries marked with the most common genes and DNA. The V and J calls follow TCRdb's processing rather than the paper's. The sample yields over a million distinct CDR3 sequences; approximately 59% were counted once. The top ten clones comprise roughly 6.3% of the sample.

The table lists this clonotype with a few counts. Its binding antigen is unknown. There are no base qualities to consult, and no much larger clone falls within one base. The donors were under 40 Caucasian individuals from Russia, aged roughly 6 to 100 years, who were systemically healthy. About 10 milliliters of peripheral blood were drawn from each donor into EDTA-treated Vacutainer tubes. Ficoll-Paque density-gradient centrifugation was used to isolate PBMCs, with at least 6.5 million per sample. Total RNA, at least 5 micrograms per sample, was extracted from PBMCs with Trizol reagent. Naive CD45RAhigh/CD27high T cell percentages were measured by flow cytometry on a PBMC aliquot from every donor.

The TCR sequence derives from a man in his late teens or twenties in good health. The sample comprised blood. This chain is built from TRBV11-2 and TRBJ2-7; the D gene cannot be named for sure. This receptor carries the CDR3 CASSLATDGYEQYF. The DNA sequence is given as TGTGCCAGCAGCTTAGCCACGGACGGTTACGAGCAGTACTTC.